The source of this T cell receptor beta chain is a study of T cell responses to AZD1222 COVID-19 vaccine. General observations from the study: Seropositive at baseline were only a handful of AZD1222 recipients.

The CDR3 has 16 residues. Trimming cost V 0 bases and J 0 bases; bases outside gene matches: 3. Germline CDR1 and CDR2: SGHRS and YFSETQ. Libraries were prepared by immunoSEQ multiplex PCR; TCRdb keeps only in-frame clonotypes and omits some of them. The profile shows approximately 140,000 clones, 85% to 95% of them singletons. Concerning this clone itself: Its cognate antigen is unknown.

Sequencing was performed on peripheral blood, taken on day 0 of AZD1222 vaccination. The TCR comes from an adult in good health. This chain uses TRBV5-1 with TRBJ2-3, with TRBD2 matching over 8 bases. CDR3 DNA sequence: TGCGCCAGCAGCTTGGCCCAGCGGGGGAGCACAGATACGCAGTATTTT. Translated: CASSLAQRGSTDTQYF.